Detailed here is one T cell receptor (beta chain). Its antigen is currently unknown. Looked up from germline, CDR1 is LNHNV and CDR2 is YYDKDF (reference sequence). The CDR3 spans 15 residues. Trimming pared 0 bases from V and 1 base from J, leaving 9 bases between. The assay ran at deep level. Sorted-subset replicate PCRs used 150 to 200 ng of genomic DNA. This amount corresponded to 33,000 or so T cell genomes. In the authors' workflow: Filtering differed for immunoSEQ, which gave only junction sequences without quality scores. Sequencing used immunoSEQ multiplex PCR; TCRdb keeps in-frame clones, though not all of them. V and J calls plus clone size are reproduced from that table; the DNA served to infer D and trimming. The sample yields about 610,000 clones, 90% to 97% seen once. CD8 cells classed as naive were CD45RO-negative and positively selected for CCR7, excluding terminally differentiated effector memory CD45RA+ cells.

This specimen comes from a study of shared clonotypes between healthy human individuals. Whole-study results and caveats: Sampling covered blood only; tissue repertoires likely differ.

Sequenced: naive CD8+ T cells sorted from blood. This sequence joins TRBV15 and TRBJ2-5, with D hard to call. The sequence came from a woman in her twenties or thirties in good health. The CDR3 nucleotides read TGTGCCACCAGCAGAGATGGGCGCTTCCAAGAGACCCAGTACTTC. Its protein product is CATSRDGRFQETQYF. The full variable domain, completed using reference TRBV15 and TRBJ2-5, is DAMVIQNPRYQVTQFGKPVTLSCSQTLNHNVMYWYQQKSSQAPKLLFHYYDKDFNNEADTPDNFQSRRPNTSFCFLDIRSPGLGDTAMYLCATSRDGRFQETQYFGPGTRLLVL.